These 26 T cell receptor beta chains came from one sample sequenced in a study of T-cell memory formation after mild COVID-19. TCRdb reprocessed the 5' RACE reads via MiXCR and lists one record per CDR3 protein. The sample comprises 350,000 to 550,000 distinct CDR3 sequences, under 20% of which are singletons, and roughly a fifth rests with the top ten. Sample: PBMCs or a T cell subset sorted from them (not recorded which). Receptors originate from a man aged 18 to 30 who had mild COVID-19 (a few samples of this study predate the infection). Cell type and time point are not known.

This clonotype has a handful of counts. V gene TRBV20-1 combines with J gene TRBJ2-7; unclear D gene. The CDR3 loop spans 12 amino acids. Germline CDR1 reads DFQATT; CDR2 reads SNEGSKA (reference sequence). Trimming took off 3 bases at V and 3 bases at J, with 9 bases between the two ends. The CDR3 reads CSARALVYEQYF. The CDR3 DNA follows: TGCAGTGCTAGGGCCCTAGTCTACGAGCAGTACTTC.

This clonotype was seen a handful of times. This chain joins TRBV14 and TRBJ2-6, with no clear D. The V end lost 5 bases, the J end lost 1 base, and 6 bases lay between the germline ends. CDR3 length: 14 residues. CDR1 is SGHDN and CDR2 is FVKESK in the germline V gene. The CDR3, as DNA: TGTGCCAGCAGCGTTCCATCTGGGGCCAACGTCCTGACTTTC. Translated: CASSVPSGANVLTF.

The chain couples TRBV25-1 to TRBJ1-2, with D maybe TRBD1 (6 bases). Per germline, CDR1 MGHDK and CDR2 SYGVNS. Trimming removed 2 bases from V and 4 bases from J, with 11 bases in between. The CDR3 spans 14 residues. As DNA, the CDR3 is TGTGCCAGCAGTGAACCGACGGGGGCCTATGGCTACACCTTC. This encodes CASSEPTGAYGYTF.

This clonotype was recorded at least ten times. The chain combines TRBV3-1 with TRBJ1-1, with a weak D call TRBD1 (6 bases). The CDR3 loop spans 14 amino acids. The V end lost 6 bases, the J end lost 11 bases, and 22 bases lay between the germline ends. Germline-derived CDR1 and CDR2 are LGHDT and YNNKEL (reference sequence). The CDR3, as DNA: TGTGCCAGCAGAGAACAGGGACGCCCTACGCTGGCTTTCTTT. Its protein is CASREQGRPTLAFF.

This clonotype was seen a handful of times. The chain joins TRBV30 to TRBJ2-5; D assignment may be TRBD1 or TRBD2 (5 bases each). V was clipped by 4 bases and J by 1 base, with 10 bases between them. Germline CDR1 is GTSNPN and CDR2 is SVGIG (reference sequence). The CDR3 totals 13 residues. CDR3 amino acids: CAWNSGAQETQYF. As DNA, the CDR3 is TGTGCCTGGAATTCCGGGGCCCAAGAGACCCAGTACTTC.

This clonotype has just a few counts. The chain recombines TRBV3-1 with TRBJ1-2; D perhaps matches TRBD1 (5 bases). The germline V and J ends were trimmed by 1 base and 10 bases, with 13 bases remaining between them. The germline CDR1 and CDR2 sequences are LGHDT and YNNKEL (reference sequence). CDR3 length: 13 residues. CDR3: CASSQGGSGIYTF. DNA for the CDR3: TGTGCCAGCAGCCAAGGGGGGTCAGGAATCTACACCTTC.

The rearrangement links TRBV4-1 to TRBJ1-2, with 8 bases matching TRBD1. The ends lost 0 bases at V and 3 bases at J; junction bases unmatched: 12. The CDR3 covers 18 residues. Germline CDR1 MGHRA, CDR2 YSYEKL. The CDR3 protein is CASSQDLPGQAYHYGYTF. The CDR3 DNA is TGCGCCAGCAGCCAAGACCTACCGGGACAGGCTTACCACTATGGCTACACCTTC.

This clonotype was recorded a few times. The chain combines TRBV4-1 with TRBJ1-5, with a possible D match to TRBD1 (6 bases). The germline V and J ends were trimmed by 1 base and 7 bases, with 20 bases remaining between them. The germline CDR1 and CDR2 sequences are MGHRA and YSYEKL. The CDR3 extends over 17 amino acids. The CDR3 reads CASSQVGGRAWGQPQHF. In nucleotides, the CDR3 is TGCGCCAGCAGCCAAGTTGGGGGCAGGGCCTGGGGGCAGCCCCAGCATTTT.

The sample holds a few counts of this clonotype. This chain uses TRBV4-2 with TRBJ2-2; D is unresolved. The CDR3 totals 17 residues. Trimming stripped 0 bases from V and 2 bases from J, with 13 bases between. From germline, CDR1 is LGHNA and CDR2 YNFKEQ. CDR3 residues: CASSQDNGRRNTGELFF. As DNA, the CDR3 is TGTGCCAGCAGCCAAGATAATGGACGCCGTAACACCGGGGAGCTGTTTTTT.

This clonotype is a singleton in its sample. The chain uses TRBV7-9 and TRBJ2-5, with 8 nucleotides matching TRBD2. Germline CDR1 and CDR2: SEHNR and FQNEAQ (reference sequence). The CDR3 is made up of 14 amino acids. The V segment lost 4 bases and the J segment 1 base; nucleotides outside the gene matches: 2. CDR3 coding DNA: TGTGCCAGCAGCTCACTAGCGGCCCAAGAGACCCAGTACTTC. Translated, it gives CASSSLAAQETQYF.

This clonotype was observed a handful of times. The chain combines TRBV5-1 with TRBJ2-2; D perhaps matches TRBD2 (6 bases). The germline V gene has CDR1 SGHRS and CDR2 YFSETQ. V was trimmed by 1 base and J by 3 bases, leaving 10 bases between them. The CDR3 spans 15 residues. In DNA form, the CDR3 reads TGCGCCAGCAGCTTGCAGGGAGGCGACACCGGGGAGCTGTTTTTT. This codes for CASSLQGGDTGELFF.

The rearrangement joins TRBV28 to TRBJ2-1, with 7 bases matching TRBD1. J was trimmed by 8 bases and V by 5 bases; bases with no gene match: 12. CDR3 length equals 15 residues. The germline gives CDR1 MDHEN, CDR2 SYDVKM. In DNA form, the CDR3 reads TGTGCCAGCAGTGCAGGGGGTATAAGGAAGGATGAGCAGTTCTTC. Protein product: CASSAGGIRKDEQFF.

This clonotype has a count of ten or more. The rearrangement uses TRBV24-1 and TRBJ2-3, with 7 positions matching TRBD1. Germline trimming cut 9 bases from V and 3 bases from J; bases unmatched to any gene: 5. This CDR3 comprises 13 residues. The germline V gene has CDR1 KGHDR and CDR2 SFDVKD. CDR3 DNA: TGTGCCACCGCACCGACAGGGACAGATACGCAGTATTTT. It yields the protein CATAPTGTDTQYF.

This clonotype came up many times. This chain uses TRBV7-2 with TRBJ2-7, with a possible D match to TRBD2 (5 bases). Germline V gene sequence: CDR1 SGHTA, CDR2 FQGNSA. V dropped 2 bases and J dropped 7 bases, with 9 bases sitting between them. The CDR3 extends over 12 amino acids. The CDR3: CASSLQGGEQYV. The CDR3 nucleotides are TGTGCCAGCAGCTTACAAGGAGGAGAGCAGTACGTC.

The CDR3 coding sequence is TGTGCCATCAGTAAAGCCCGACAGGGGTCCACCGGGGAGCTGTTTTTT. Residues: CAISKARQGSTGELFF. V gene TRBV10-3 combines with J gene TRBJ2-2, with 8 bases fitting TRBD1. The CDR3 has 16 residues. CDR1 is ENHRY, CDR2 SYGVKD, per germline. V gave up 5 bases and J gave up 4 bases; unmatched junction bases: 9.

V and J are TRBV7-8 and TRBJ2-7; D is unclear. Germline V gives CDR1 SGHVS, CDR2 FQNEAQ. The CDR3 sequence is 13 residues long. V lost 4 bases, J lost 5 bases, and 12 bases lay in between. CDR3 region: CASSYRKGNEQYF. The CDR3 nucleotides read TGTGCCAGCAGCTATCGGAAGGGAAACGAGCAGTACTTC.

This clonotype has more than one count but fewer than ten. The chain couples TRBV5-1 to TRBJ2-1, with D perhaps TRBD1 (6 bases). CDR1 and CDR2 (germline): SGHRS, YFSETQ. V was cut by 3 bases and J by 2 bases, with 12 bases left in between. The CDR3 is 15 amino acids. In DNA, the CDR3 is TGCGCCAGCAGCTCCAGAGGGGACACCTACAATGAGCAGTTCTTC. Residues: CASSSRGDTYNEQFF. Based on the CDR3 plus reference TRBV5-1 and TRBJ2-1, the full variable domain is KAGVTQTPRYLIKTRGQQVTLSCSPISGHRSVSWYQQTPGQGLQFLFEYFSETQRNKGNFPGRFSGRQFSNSRSEMNVSTLELGDSALYLCASSSRGDTYNEQFFGPGTRLTVL.

This rearrangement joins TRBV4-1 to TRBJ2-1, with D perhaps assigned TRBD1 or TRBD2 (5 bases each). The CDR3 runs 15 residues. Germline-derived CDR1 and CDR2 are MGHRA and YSYEKL. V lost 5 bases and J lost 5, with 16 bases in between. For the CDR3, the DNA is TGCGCCAGCAGCAACCGGGGCCTCTCGCACAATGAGCAGTTCTTC. The encoded protein is CASSNRGLSHNEQFF.

CDR3: CASSLDPDSSGNTIYF. Written as DNA, the CDR3 is TGTGCCAGCAGCTTGGACCCGGACAGTTCTGGAAACACCATATATTTT. The chain couples TRBV5-7 to TRBJ1-3; D is perhaps TRBD1 (6 bases). TRBV5-7 counts as an open reading frame of uncertain function. The CDR3 consists of 16 residues. V was shortened by 0 bases and J by 1 base, with 11 bases between the two germline ends.

This chain uses TRBV27 with TRBJ2-1; the D gene is possibly TRBD2 (7 bases). The CDR3 extends over 16 amino acids. Per the germline V gene, CDR1 is MNHEY and CDR2 is SMNVEV (reference sequence). V lost 3 bases and J lost 7, with 19 bases in between. The CDR3 loop is CASSFILGGPYNEQFF. Here the CDR3 DNA reads TGTGCCAGCAGTTTCATTCTGGGGGGGCCTTATAATGAGCAGTTCTTC.

This clonotype was counted many times. This rearrangement joins TRBV12-3 or TRBV12-4 to TRBJ2-5; D ambiguous. This CDR3 has 12 residues. The V end lost 6 bases, the J end lost 5 bases, and 10 bases lay between the germline ends. DNA for the CDR3: TGTGCCAGCAGCTCCCCAGTGGAGACCCAGTACTTC. Its protein is CASSSPVETQYF.

This clonotype was counted a few times. The V and J genes are TRBV2 and TRBJ2-1; D gene uncertain. The CDR3 is 11 amino acids. Trimming removed 4 bases at V and 9 bases at J, with 7 bases between. Germline-derived CDR1 and CDR2 are SNHLY and FYNNEI. CDR3 in DNA: TGTGCCAGCAGTGGTCAGCGTGAGCAGTTCTTC. Amino acids: CASSGQREQFF.

The sample holds a few counts of this clonotype. The gene calls are TRBV10-3 and TRBJ1-2; D gene uncertain. The CDR3 sequence is 14 residues long. Germline CDR1 is ENHRY and CDR2 is SYGVKD. V dropped 3 bases and J dropped 8 bases, with 16 bases sitting between them. This chain's CDR3 is CAISDDTLGGGYTF. The CDR3 nucleotides are TGTGCCATCAGTGACGATACGCTAGGAGGGGGCTACACCTTC.

A few counts support this clonotype. The gene calls are TRBV4-3 and TRBJ2-2; a weak D match, TRBD1 (5 bases). CDR1 is LGHNA, CDR2 YSLEER, per germline. The V and J ends lost 0 bases and 0 bases respectively, with 11 bases between them. This CDR3 is built from 17 residues. The CDR3 region is CASSQESGIANTGELFF. The CDR3 DNA follows: TGCGCCAGCAGCCAAGAGTCAGGGATCGCGAACACCGGGGAGCTGTTTTTT.

The chain joins TRBV18 to TRBJ2-3, with a tentative D call TRBD2 (6 bases). In germline, CDR1 is KGHSH, CDR2 LQKENI. The V end was cut by 3 bases, the J end by 2 bases, with 15 bases between. The CDR3 is 16 residues long. The chain's CDR3 is CASSPLQAGNTDTQYF. CDR3 in DNA: TGTGCCAGCTCACCCCTCCAGGCGGGGAACACAGATACGCAGTATTTT.

This clonotype was observed a handful of times. The V gene is TRBV5-5, the J gene TRBJ1-1; no firm D call. Trimming stripped 0 bases from V and 1 base from J, with 10 bases between. Germline CDR1 SGHKS, CDR2 YYEKEE (reference sequence). The CDR3 totals 15 residues. For the CDR3, the DNA is TGTGCCAGCAGCTTGGACTCCGCCGGGAACACTGAAGCTTTCTTT. It encodes CASSLDSAGNTEAFF.